The entry below gives a single T cell receptor (beta chain) sequence along with its context. Its antigen is still unknown. Within one base of it there is no much larger clone, and no base qualities were kept. There are 15 amino acids in the CDR3, from cysteine to phenylalanine inclusive. Only the CDR3 DNA stays, 45 bases, in frame from base 1. CDR1 and CDR2 were assigned from the germline V gene (reference sequence) as LGHDT and YNNKEL. Between the V and J ends, shortened by 0 bases and 1 base respectively, the junction contains 9 bases. At one collaborating source in Seattle, patients were enrolled during active infection and were followed longitudinally through the course of disease. The collaborating institutions used their own protocols to collect whole blood in K2EDTA tubes. For TCRbeta analysis, collaborator samples were shipped as frozen whole blood, as isolated PBMCs, or as DNA extracted from either sample type.

The data belong to a study of blood T cell repertoires in COVID-19 (dated by TCRdb to 2018 to 2021). Turning to the overall study: Samples from collaborators originated in the United States, Italy and Spain and spanned both the acute and convalescent phases of COVID-19. The repertoires were released in a freely available public database meant as a resource for research on the immune response to SARS-CoV-2. Samples were obtained from the ongoing ImmuneRACE study (first 160 participants) and from some 1,200 subjects provided by 6 global collaborators. Where available, HLA class I and class II types were taken from metadata supplied by the sample provider and were not determined by assay-based typing. The dataset comprised deeply sampled blood TCRbeta repertoires from subjects exposed to, actively infected with, or recovered from COVID-19. The prospective study material was composed of cDNA or gDNA derived from T cells, B-cell-depleted T cells, or PBMCs. Sample metadata almost always included a de-identified subject ID, COVID-19 status, age in years and sex. Study-wide findings and limitations: The quantity of clinical and demographic metadata differed by source and by participant and was supplied without curation.

TCRbeta CDR3 regions were amplified from genomic DNA using the immunoSEQ Assay, a bias-controlled multiplex PCR. In the paper's pipeline: The number of nucleated cells in each sample was estimated by amplification of reference gene primers within the assay. To quantify the absolute abundance of each unique TCRbeta CDR3 rearrangement, sequence reads were collapsed and filtered. For each sample, productive Simpson clonality was calculated as the square root of Simpson's diversity index over productive rearrangements. In its TCRdb copy, this immuneACCESS table keeps in-frame sequences only and misses some clones. Where compared with another copy, unresolved V genes explain less than half of these, and the others have no known cause. The D gene and trimming were derived from the DNA, and the V and J assignments and clone size from that table. The sample table holds more than 250,000 clones, of which 88% were seen once. Of the sample, 1.5% to 2% falls within the top ten clones.

This clonotype was obtained from a woman aged 25 to 39 with COVID-19, enrolled during active disease. The material sequenced was peripheral blood. Recombination joined TRBV3-1 (or the pseudogene TRBV3-2) with TRBJ1-1, with the D gene not clear enough to name. The CDR3 reads CASSQDVARNTEAFF. Read as DNA, the sequence is TGTGCCAGCAGCCAAGATGTCGCCAGGAACACTGAAGCTTTCTTT.